One T cell receptor (beta chain) is described in this entry. The antigen remains undetermined. This sample was included in a study of post-analysis software for immune sequencing data. Study-wide results and caveats: Included in a set of about five TRBV segments more frequent in patients than controls were TRBV5-6, TRBV5-1 and TRBV20-1.

Trimming removed 0 bases from V and 0 bases from J, with 8 bases in between. The germline gives CDR1 LGHNA, CDR2 YSLEER. The CDR3 has 16 residues. Unique molecular identifiers were present in the TCR beta cDNA libraries. Each CDR3 protein is one row after TCRdb ran MiXCR on the PCR reads. The table shows 450,000 or so distinct CDR3 sequences, with under 55% occurring only once. V is TRBV4-3 and J is TRBJ1-4; D ambiguous. The receptor comes from a girl aged 5-17 years with multiple sclerosis. Material for sequencing was blood. The DNA of the CDR3 is TGCGCCAGCAGCCAAGAGAAGGCTACAACTAATGAAAAACTGTTTTTT. This gives the protein CASSQEKATTNEKLFF.